This T cell receptor beta chain was recorded in a study of blood T cell repertoires in COVID-19. For the study at large: COVID-19 samples, acute and convalescent, were from the United States, Italy and Spain. Nucleic acid was either cDNA or gDNA, and it came from T cells, B-cell-depleted T cells, or PBMCs.

The germline V gene encodes CDR1 LNHDA and CDR2 SQIVND (reference sequence). This CDR3 spans 15 amino acids. J gave up 11 bases and V 3 bases, and 10 bases lay outside the gene matches. Study processing details: Amplification from reference gene primers served as the basis for estimated nucleated cell counts. The table came from immunoSEQ multiplex PCR; TCRdb's copy has only in-frame clones and leaves some out. V and J calls and clone size are those listed in that table; D and trimming were worked out from the DNA. The sample yields just over 75,000 clones, approximately 80% seen once. This clone was seen a single time.

The rearrangement links TRBV19 to TRBJ1-5, with 10 bases identical to TRBD1. The TCR originated in a man aged 60-69 years with active or convalescent COVID-19. Sequenced input: peripheral blood. CDR3 bases: TGTGCCAGTAGTATGGACAGGGGGAAAAGTATTACCCAGCATTTT. Its protein product is CASSMDRGKSITQHF.